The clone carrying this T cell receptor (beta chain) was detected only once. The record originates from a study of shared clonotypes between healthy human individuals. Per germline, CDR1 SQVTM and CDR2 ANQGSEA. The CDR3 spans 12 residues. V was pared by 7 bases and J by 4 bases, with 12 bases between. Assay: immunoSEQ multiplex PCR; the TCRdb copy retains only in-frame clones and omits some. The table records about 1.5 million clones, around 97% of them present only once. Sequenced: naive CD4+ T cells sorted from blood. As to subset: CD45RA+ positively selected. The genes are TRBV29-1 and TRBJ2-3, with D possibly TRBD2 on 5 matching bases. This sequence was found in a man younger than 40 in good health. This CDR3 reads CSAGAAADTQYF. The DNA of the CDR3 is TGCAGCGCTGGAGCGGCTGCAGATACGCAGTATTTT.